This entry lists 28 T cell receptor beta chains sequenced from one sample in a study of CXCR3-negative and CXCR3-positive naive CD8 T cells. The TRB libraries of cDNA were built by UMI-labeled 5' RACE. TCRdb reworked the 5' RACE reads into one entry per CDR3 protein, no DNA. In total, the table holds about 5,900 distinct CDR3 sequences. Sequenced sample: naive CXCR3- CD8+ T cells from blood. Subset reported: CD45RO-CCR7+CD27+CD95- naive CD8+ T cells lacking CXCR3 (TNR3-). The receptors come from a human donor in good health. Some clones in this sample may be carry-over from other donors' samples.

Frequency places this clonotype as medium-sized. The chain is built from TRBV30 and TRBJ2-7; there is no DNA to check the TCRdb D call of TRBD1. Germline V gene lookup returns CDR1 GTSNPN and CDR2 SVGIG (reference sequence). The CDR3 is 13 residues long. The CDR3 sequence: CAWSLGGWYEQYF.

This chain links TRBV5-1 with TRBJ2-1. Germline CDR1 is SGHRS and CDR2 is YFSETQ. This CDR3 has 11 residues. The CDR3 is CASSWANEQFF. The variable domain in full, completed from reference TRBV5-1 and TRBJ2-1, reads KAGVTQTPRYLIKTRGQQVTLSCSPISGHRSVSWYQQTPGQGLQFLFEYFSETQRNKGNFPGRFSGRQFSNSRSEMNVSTLELGDSALYLCASSWANEQFFGPGTRLTVL.

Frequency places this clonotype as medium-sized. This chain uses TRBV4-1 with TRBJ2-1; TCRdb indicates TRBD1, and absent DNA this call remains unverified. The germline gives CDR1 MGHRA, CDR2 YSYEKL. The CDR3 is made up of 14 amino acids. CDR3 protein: CASSQAGHYNEQFF.

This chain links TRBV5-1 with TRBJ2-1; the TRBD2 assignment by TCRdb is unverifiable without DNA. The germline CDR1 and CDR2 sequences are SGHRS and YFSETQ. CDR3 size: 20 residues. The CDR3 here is CASSKQILLAEYGLYNEQFF.

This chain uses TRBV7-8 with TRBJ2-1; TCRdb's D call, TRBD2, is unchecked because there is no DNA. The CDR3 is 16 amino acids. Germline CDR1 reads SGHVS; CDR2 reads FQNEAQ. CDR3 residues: CASSLGPGGSYNEQFF.

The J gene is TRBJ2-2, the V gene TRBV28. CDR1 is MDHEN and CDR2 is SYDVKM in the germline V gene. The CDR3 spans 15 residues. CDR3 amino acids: CASSRLSGNTGELFF.

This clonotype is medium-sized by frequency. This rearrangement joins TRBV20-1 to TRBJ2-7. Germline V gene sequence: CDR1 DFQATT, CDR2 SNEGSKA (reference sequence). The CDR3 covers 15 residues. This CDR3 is CSARDSSPRSYEQYF.

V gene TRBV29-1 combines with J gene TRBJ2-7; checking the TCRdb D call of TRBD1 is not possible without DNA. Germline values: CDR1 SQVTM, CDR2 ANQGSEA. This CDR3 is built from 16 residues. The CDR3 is CSVEDLGTGEVYEQYF.

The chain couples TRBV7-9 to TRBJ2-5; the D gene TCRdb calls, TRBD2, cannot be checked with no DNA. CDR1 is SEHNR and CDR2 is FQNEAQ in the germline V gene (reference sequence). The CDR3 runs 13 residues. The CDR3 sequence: CASSRTSGETQYF.

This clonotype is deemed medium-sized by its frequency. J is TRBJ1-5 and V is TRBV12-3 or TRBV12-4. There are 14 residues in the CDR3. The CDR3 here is CASSLGDSNQPQHF.

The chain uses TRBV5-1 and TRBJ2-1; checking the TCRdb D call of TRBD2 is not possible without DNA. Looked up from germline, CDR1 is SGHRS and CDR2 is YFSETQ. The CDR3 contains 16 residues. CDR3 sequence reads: CASSPPGTGGINEQFF.

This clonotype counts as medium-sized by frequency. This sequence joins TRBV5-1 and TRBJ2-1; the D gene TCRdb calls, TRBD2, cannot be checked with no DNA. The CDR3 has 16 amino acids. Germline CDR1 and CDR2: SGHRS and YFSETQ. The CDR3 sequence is CASSPPSGRAKNEQFF.

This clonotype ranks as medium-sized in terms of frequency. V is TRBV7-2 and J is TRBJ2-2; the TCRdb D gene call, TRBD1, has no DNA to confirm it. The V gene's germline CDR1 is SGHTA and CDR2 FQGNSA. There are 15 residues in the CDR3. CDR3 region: CASGRDSLYTGELFF.

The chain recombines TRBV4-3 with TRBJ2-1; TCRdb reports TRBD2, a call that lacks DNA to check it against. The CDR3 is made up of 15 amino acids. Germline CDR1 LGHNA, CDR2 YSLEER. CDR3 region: CASSQGGGTYNEQFF.

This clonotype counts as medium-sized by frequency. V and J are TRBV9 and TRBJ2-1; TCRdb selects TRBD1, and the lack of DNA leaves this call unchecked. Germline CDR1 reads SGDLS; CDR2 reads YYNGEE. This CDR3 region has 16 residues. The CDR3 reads CASSETGRPNYNEQFF. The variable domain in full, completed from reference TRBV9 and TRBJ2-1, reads DSGVTQTPKHLITATGQRVTLRCSPRSGDLSVYWYQQSLDQGLQFLIQYYNGEERAKGNILERFSAQQFPDLHSELNLSSLELGDSALYFCASSETGRPNYNEQFFGPGTRLTVL.

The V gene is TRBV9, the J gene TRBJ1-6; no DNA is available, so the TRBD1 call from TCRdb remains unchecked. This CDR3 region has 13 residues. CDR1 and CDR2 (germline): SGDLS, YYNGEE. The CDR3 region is CASSGGIPSPLHF.

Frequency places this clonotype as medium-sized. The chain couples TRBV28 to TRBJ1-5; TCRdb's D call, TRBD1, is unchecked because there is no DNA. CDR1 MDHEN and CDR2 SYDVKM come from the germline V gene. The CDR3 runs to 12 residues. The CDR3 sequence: CASSRQNQPQHF.

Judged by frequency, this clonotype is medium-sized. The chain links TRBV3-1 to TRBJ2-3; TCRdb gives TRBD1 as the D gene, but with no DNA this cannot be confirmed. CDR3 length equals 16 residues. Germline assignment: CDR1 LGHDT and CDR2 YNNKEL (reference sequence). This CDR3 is CASSQDFSGGPDTQYF.

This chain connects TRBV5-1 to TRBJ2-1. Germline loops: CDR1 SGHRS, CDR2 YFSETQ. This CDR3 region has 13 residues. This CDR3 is CASSHASDSEPFF.

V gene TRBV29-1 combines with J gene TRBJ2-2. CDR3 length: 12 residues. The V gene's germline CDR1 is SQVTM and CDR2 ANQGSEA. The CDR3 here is CSVAGGTGELFF.

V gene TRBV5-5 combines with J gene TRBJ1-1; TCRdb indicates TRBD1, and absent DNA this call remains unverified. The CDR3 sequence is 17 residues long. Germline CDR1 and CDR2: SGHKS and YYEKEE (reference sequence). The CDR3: CASSLSATPRKGTEAFF. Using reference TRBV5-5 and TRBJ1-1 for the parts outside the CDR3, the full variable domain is DAGVTQSPTHLIKTRGQQVTLRCSPISGHKSVSWYQQVLGQGPQFIFQYYEKEERGRGNFPDRFSARQFPNYSSELNVNALLLGDSALYLCASSLSATPRKGTEAFFGQGTRLTVV.

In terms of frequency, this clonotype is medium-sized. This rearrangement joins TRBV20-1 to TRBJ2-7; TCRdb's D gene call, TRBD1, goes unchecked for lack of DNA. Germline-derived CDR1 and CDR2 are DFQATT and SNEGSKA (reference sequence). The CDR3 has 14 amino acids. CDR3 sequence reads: CSATAGTGFYEQYF.

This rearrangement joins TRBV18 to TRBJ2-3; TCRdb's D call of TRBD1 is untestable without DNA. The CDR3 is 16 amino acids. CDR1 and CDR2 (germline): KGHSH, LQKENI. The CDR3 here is CASSPPATGVSDTQYF.

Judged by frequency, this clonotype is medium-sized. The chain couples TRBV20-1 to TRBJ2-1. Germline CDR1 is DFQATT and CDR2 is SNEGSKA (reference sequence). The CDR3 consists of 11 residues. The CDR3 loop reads CSLNVYNEQFF.

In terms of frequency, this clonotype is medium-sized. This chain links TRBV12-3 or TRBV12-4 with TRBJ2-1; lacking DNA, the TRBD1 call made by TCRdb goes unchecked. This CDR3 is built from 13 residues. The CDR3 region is CASSSRDGNEQFF.

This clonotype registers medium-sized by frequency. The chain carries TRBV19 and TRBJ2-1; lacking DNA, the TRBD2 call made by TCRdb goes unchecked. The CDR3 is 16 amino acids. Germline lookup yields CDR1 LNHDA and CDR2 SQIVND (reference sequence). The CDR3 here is CASSPWGTSIYNEQFF.

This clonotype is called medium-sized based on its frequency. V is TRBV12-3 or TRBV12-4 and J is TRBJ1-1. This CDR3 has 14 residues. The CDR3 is CASNLGGLNTEAFF.

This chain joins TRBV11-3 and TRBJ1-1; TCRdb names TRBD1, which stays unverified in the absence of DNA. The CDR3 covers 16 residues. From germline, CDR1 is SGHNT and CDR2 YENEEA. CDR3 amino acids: CASSPGQGEMNTEAFF.